This passage covers 9 T cell receptor beta chains from one sample sequenced in a study of identical twins. TCRdb redid the calling of the 5' RACE reads with MiXCR, one entry per CDR3 protein. The sample shows 690,000 or so distinct CDR3 sequences, around 8.3% of them seen only once. These data are also associated with another study on yellow fever vaccine responses in identical twins.

Sequenced material: PBMCs. Every receptor here comes from a woman between 18 and 29 years old in good health.

This clonotype occurred a few times. The rearrangement uses TRBV12-3 or TRBV12-4 and TRBJ2-1; D call uncertain. The CDR3 is made up of 14 amino acids. Trimming took 6 bases from V and 3 from J, leaving 12 bases between them. The CDR3 DNA follows: TGTGCCAGCAGCGGAGCCGCTGGCTACAATGAGCAGTTCTTC. Translating gives CASSGAAGYNEQFF.

This chain uses TRBV5-1 with TRBJ2-7, with 9 bases that match TRBD2. V was pared by 10 bases and J by 0 bases, with 5 bases of the junction left unmatched. The CDR3 is 13 residues long. Germline values: CDR1 SGHRS, CDR2 YFSETQ. CDR3 residues: CACRLADSYEQYF. Here the CDR3 DNA reads TGCGCCTGCCGACTAGCGGACTCCTACGAGCAGTACTTC.

This clonotype was observed at least ten times. The chain's CDR3 is CSAPRDFYEQYF. CDR3 nucleotides: TGCAGTGCCCCCAGGGATTTCTACGAGCAGTACTTC. This chain joins TRBV20-1 and TRBJ2-7, with TRBD1 as a possible D gene (5 bases). Trimming shortened V by 6 bases and J by 3 bases, and 12 bases separated the two germline ends. CDR1 and CDR2 (germline): DFQATT, SNEGSKA (reference sequence). This CDR3 contains 12 residues.

This clonotype was observed a few times. The genes are TRBV7-9 and TRBJ2-7; D might be TRBD1 (6 bases). The V gene lost 1 base and the J gene lost 6 bases, with 13 bases spanning the gap. CDR1 and CDR2 from the germline V gene are SEHNR and FQNEAQ (reference sequence). This CDR3 has 14 residues. The DNA of the CDR3 is TGTGCCAGCAGCTTAGTGTCAGGGGCCGGCGAGCAGTACTTC. It codes for CASSLVSGAGEQYF.

The gene calls are TRBV5-1 and TRBJ1-1; TRBD1 might be the D (6 bases). Trimming shortened V by 4 bases and J by 1 base, and 14 bases separated the two germline ends. The CDR3 loop spans 15 amino acids. Germline CDR1 and CDR2: SGHRS and YFSETQ. CDR3 nucleotide sequence: TGCGCCAGCAGCATTACAGGGCCGAGGAACACTGAAGCTTTCTTT. Amino acid sequence: CASSITGPRNTEAFF. The entire variable domain, with the rest obtained from reference TRBV5-1 and TRBJ1-1, is as follows: KAGVTQTPRYLIKTRGQQVTLSCSPISGHRSVSWYQQTPGQGLQFLFEYFSETQRNKGNFPGRFSGRQFSNSRSEMNVSTLELGDSALYLCASSITGPRNTEAFFGQGTRLTVV.

This clonotype showed up many times. The V call is TRBV10-3, the J call TRBJ2-5; no clear D. This CDR3 is 14 amino acids long. With 3 bases removed from V and 2 bases from J, the gap between germline ends came to 10 bases. Per the germline V gene, CDR1 is ENHRY and CDR2 is SYGVKD. CDR3 loop: CAISEGGVQETQYF. CDR3 nucleotides: TGTGCCATCAGTGAAGGCGGAGTTCAAGAGACCCAGTACTTC.

The chain employs TRBV3-1 and TRBJ2-1; tentative D call: TRBD1 (6 bases). The germline V gene has CDR1 LGHDT and CDR2 YNNKEL (reference sequence). Trimming took off 0 bases at V and 3 bases at J, with 9 bases between the two ends. This CDR3 spans 15 amino acids. In DNA, the CDR3 is TGTGCCAGCAGCCAAGATAGGGGGTTCTACAATGAGCAGTTCTTC. This translates into CASSQDRGFYNEQFF.

This clonotype was picked up a small number of times. The chain combines TRBV21-1 with TRBJ2-4; the table calls TRBD1, which could not be checked here. TRBV21-1 is shown as a pseudogene. The CDR3 totals 18 residues. The CDR3 protein is CASSKAGNRAIPPNIQYF. In DNA form, the CDR3 reads TGTGCCAGCAGCAAAGCGGGGAACAGGGCAATCCCCCCGAACATTCAGTACTTC.

The sample holds a few counts of this clonotype. This chain connects TRBV9 to TRBJ1-5; D is undetermined. V was cut by 7 bases and J by 0 bases, with 11 bases left in between. The CDR3 is 14 residues long. CDR1 and CDR2 (germline): SGDLS, YYNGEE. The CDR3, as DNA: TGTGCCAGCGGGCATGGAGTTAGCAATCAGCCCCAGCATTTT. Protein product: CASGHGVSNQPQHF.